Each of the 10 T cell receptor beta chains below was sequenced from the same sample in a study of monozygotic twins with inflammatory bowel disease. TCRdb re-called the 5' RACE reads and shows each CDR3 protein once, DNA omitted. The sample totals 200,000 to 250,000 distinct CDR3 sequences; its top ten clones hold approximately 1.5%. The sample comprised blood. These receptors came from a human donor with ulcerative colitis or Crohn's disease, or a healthy co-twin of an affected twin (not recorded which).

The rearrangement joins TRBV7-3 to TRBJ2-1. The CDR3 covers 14 residues. Per germline, CDR1 SGHTA and CDR2 FQGTGA. This CDR3 is CASSPSTDYNEQFF.

The genes are TRBV9 and TRBJ2-2; checking the TCRdb D call of TRBD1 is not possible without DNA. The germline gives CDR1 SGDLS, CDR2 YYNGEE. The CDR3 covers 14 residues. The CDR3 protein is CASSRTGFVGELFF.

The chain couples TRBV5-1 to TRBJ2-7; the TCRdb D gene call, TRBD1, has no DNA to confirm it. CDR1 and CDR2 from the germline V gene are SGHRS and YFSETQ. The CDR3 spans 13 residues. The CDR3 protein is CASSLGGDYEQYF.

The chain joins TRBV20-1 to TRBJ1-6. This CDR3 region has 13 residues. Germline loops: CDR1 DFQATT, CDR2 SNEGSKA (reference sequence). CDR3 protein: CSASQAVTSPLHF.

The J gene is TRBJ2-7, the V gene TRBV5-1. Looked up from germline, CDR1 is SGHRS and CDR2 is YFSETQ. This CDR3 has 13 residues. The CDR3 reads CASSADPTYEQYF.

The V and J genes are TRBV19 and TRBJ1-2. This CDR3 comprises 13 residues. CDR1 and CDR2 (germline): LNHDA, SQIVND (reference sequence). CDR3 amino acids: CASSIDGTYGYTF.

This rearrangement joins TRBV5-1 to TRBJ2-7; TCRdb picks TRBD1, but there is no DNA to check that call. The CDR3 extends over 15 amino acids. Germline CDR1 reads SGHRS; CDR2 reads YFSETQ. The CDR3 here is CASSPRDRSPYEQYF.

The chain is built from TRBV9 and TRBJ2-2. The CDR3 sequence is 15 residues long. CDR1 SGDLS and CDR2 YYNGEE come from the germline V gene. The CDR3 loop reads CASSVPSYNTGELFF.

J is TRBJ1-2 and V is TRBV7-2; TCRdb returns TRBD1, unconfirmable since there is no DNA. This CDR3 has 15 residues. CDR1 and CDR2 from the germline V gene are SGHTA and FQGNSA. The CDR3 sequence: CASSLGTAFSYGYTF. The variable domain in full, completed from reference TRBV7-2 and TRBJ1-2, reads GAGVSQSPSNKVTEKGKDVELRCDPISGHTALYWYRQSLGQGLEFLIYFQGNSAPDKSGLPSDRFSAERTGGSVSTLTIQRTQQEDSAVYLCASSLGTAFSYGYTFGSGTRLTVV.

This chain links TRBV5-1 with TRBJ1-1; TCRdb returns TRBD1, unconfirmable since there is no DNA. The germline V gene has CDR1 SGHRS and CDR2 YFSETQ. The CDR3 spans 13 residues. The CDR3 is CASSARGDTEAFF.